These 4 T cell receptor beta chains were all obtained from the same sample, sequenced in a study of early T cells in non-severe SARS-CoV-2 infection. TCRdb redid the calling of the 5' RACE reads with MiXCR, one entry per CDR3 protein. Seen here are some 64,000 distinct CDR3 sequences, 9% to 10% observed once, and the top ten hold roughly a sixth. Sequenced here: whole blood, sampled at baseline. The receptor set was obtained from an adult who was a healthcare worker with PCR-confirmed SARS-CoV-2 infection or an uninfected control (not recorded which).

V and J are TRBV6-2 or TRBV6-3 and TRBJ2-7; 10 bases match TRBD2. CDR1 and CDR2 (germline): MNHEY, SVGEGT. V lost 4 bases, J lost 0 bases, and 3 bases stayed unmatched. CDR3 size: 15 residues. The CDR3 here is CASSFLAGGSYEQYF. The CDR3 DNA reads TGTGCCAGCAGTTTCTTAGCGGGAGGCTCCTACGAGCAGTACTTC.

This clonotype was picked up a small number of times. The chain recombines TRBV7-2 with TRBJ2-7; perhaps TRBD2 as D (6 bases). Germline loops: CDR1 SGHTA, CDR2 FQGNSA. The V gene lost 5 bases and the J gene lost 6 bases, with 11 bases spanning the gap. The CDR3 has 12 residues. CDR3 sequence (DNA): TGTGCCAGCAGCGCCTGGGGAGGCGAGCAGTACTTC. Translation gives CASSAWGGEQYF.

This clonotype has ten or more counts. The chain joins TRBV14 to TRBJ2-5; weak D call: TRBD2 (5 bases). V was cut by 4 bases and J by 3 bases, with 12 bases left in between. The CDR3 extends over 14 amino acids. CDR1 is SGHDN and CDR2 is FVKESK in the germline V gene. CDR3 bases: TGTGCCAGCAGCCCCTCACTAGTTAAAGAGACCCAGTACTTC. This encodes CASSPSLVKETQYF.

For the CDR3, the DNA is TGTGCCAGCAACTCGGACGGAATAACGCAGTATTTT. It yields the protein CASNSDGITQYF. This chain uses TRBV7-9 with TRBJ2-3; D is ambiguous. Per germline, CDR1 SEHNR and CDR2 FQNEAQ (reference sequence). Trimming removed 7 bases at V and 9 bases at J, with 14 bases between. The CDR3 loop spans 12 amino acids.